The 11 T cell receptor beta chains reported below all come from one sample, sequenced in a study of CXCR3-negative and CXCR3-positive naive CD8 T cells. cDNA libraries for TRB were generated by 5' RACE incorporating UMI labels. TCRdb reprocessed the 5' RACE reads, with one entry per CDR3 protein and no DNA. The sample table includes some 6,000 distinct CDR3 sequences. Sequencing was performed on naive CXCR3- CD8+ T cells from blood. Noted subset: CD45RO-CCR7+CD27+CD95- naive CD8+ T cells lacking CXCR3 (TNR3-). These receptors originate from a human donor in good health. Some clones in this sample may be carry-over from other donors' samples.

Judged by frequency, this clonotype is medium-sized. The CDR3 loop reads CSATTPWTSGPYNEQFF. V gene TRBV20-1 combines with J gene TRBJ2-1; the TCRdb call, TRBD2, lacks DNA for checking. Looked up from germline, CDR1 is DFQATT and CDR2 is SNEGSKA (reference sequence). The CDR3 is 17 residues long.

This clonotype is labeled medium-sized based on frequency. The chain links TRBV15 to TRBJ1-2; TCRdb calls TRBD1, which cannot be checked without DNA. The CDR3 runs to 17 residues. CDR1 is LNHNV, CDR2 YYDKDF, per germline (reference sequence). CDR3: CATSTPTGGIANYGYTF.

The chain uses TRBV12-3 or TRBV12-4 and TRBJ2-7; the D call from TCRdb, TRBD2, cannot be confirmed without DNA. This CDR3 comprises 16 residues. The CDR3 spells CASRSGRQEDSYEQYF.

The chain has TRBV10-2 and TRBJ1-1; TCRdb names TRBD1, which stays unverified in the absence of DNA. This CDR3 is built from 11 residues. The germline V gene encodes CDR1 WSHSY and CDR2 SAAADI. The CDR3 region is CASRPGAEAFF.

This clonotype is classed as medium-sized by frequency. V is TRBV18 and J is TRBJ1-1; the D gene TCRdb calls, TRBD1, cannot be checked with no DNA. Germline values: CDR1 KGHSH, CDR2 LQKENI. CDR3 length equals 17 residues. CDR3 loop: CASSPPGTGTMNTEAFF.

This chain links TRBV5-6 with TRBJ2-5; lacking DNA, the TRBD2 call made by TCRdb goes unchecked. The CDR3 is made up of 13 amino acids. Germline CDR1 is SGHDT and CDR2 is YYEEEE. CDR3 region: CASSRRGQETQYF.

This clonotype is labeled medium-sized based on frequency. The chain carries TRBV10-3 and TRBJ1-2; TCRdb indicates TRBD1, and absent DNA this call remains unverified. The CDR3 runs 15 residues. Germline values: CDR1 ENHRY, CDR2 SYGVKD. CDR3 amino acids: CAISGGQGLNYGYTF.

This clonotype registers medium-sized (0.01 to 0.1%) by frequency. The CDR3 loop reads CSARDQLAGAYEQYF. V usage is TRBV20-1 and J usage is TRBJ2-7; the D gene TCRdb calls, TRBD2, cannot be checked with no DNA. The CDR3 contains 15 residues. CDR1 and CDR2 from the germline V gene are DFQATT and SNEGSKA (reference sequence).

By frequency, this clonotype is medium-sized. The V gene is TRBV29-1, the J gene TRBJ2-1; the TRBD1 assignment by TCRdb is unverifiable without DNA. Per germline, CDR1 SQVTM and CDR2 ANQGSEA. The CDR3 has 13 residues. This CDR3 reads CSDLGQNYNEQFF.

This clonotype is labeled medium-sized based on frequency. This sequence joins TRBV7-2 and TRBJ2-7; TCRdb's D call of TRBD1 is untestable without DNA. The CDR3 extends over 14 amino acids. The germline CDR1 and CDR2 sequences are SGHTA and FQGNSA. The CDR3 protein is CASSLEKTVYEQYF.

This clonotype registers medium-sized by frequency. V gene TRBV29-1 combines with J gene TRBJ2-4; the D gene TCRdb calls, TRBD1, cannot be checked with no DNA. This CDR3 spans 14 amino acids. Germline values: CDR1 SQVTM, CDR2 ANQGSEA. CDR3 in amino acids: CSVETGQTRNIQYF.